One and the same sample provided the 31 T cell receptor beta chains below, sequenced in a study of blood T cell repertoires in COVID-19. Clones were read by immunoSEQ multiplex PCR, and TCRdb kept only the in-frame ones, dropping some. The sample holds 200,000 to 300,000 clones, more than 75% seen once. Sample: peripheral blood. Every receptor here comes from a woman aged 60-75 years with COVID-19, enrolled during active disease.

The V call is TRBV6-5, the J call TRBJ2-7; TRBD2 matches at 7 bases. J gave up 7 bases and V 0 bases, and 6 bases lay outside the gene matches. The CDR3 loop spans 14 amino acids. The V gene's germline CDR1 is MNHEY and CDR2 SVGAGI. The CDR3 region has the DNA TGTGCCAGCAGTTACTCTGGCGGGAGAGGAGAGCAGTACTTC. Residues: CASSYSGGRGEQYF.

V is TRBV9 and J is TRBJ2-5; 7 bases match TRBD1. V was clipped by 1 base and J by 2 bases; unmatched bases: 5. Germline V gene data show CDR1 as SGDLS and CDR2 as YYNGEE. The CDR3 sequence is 15 residues long. CDR3 sequence reads: CASSVQPRGQETQYF. The CDR3 DNA follows: TGTGCCAGCAGCGTACAACCCAGGGGGCAAGAGACCCAGTACTTC.

This sequence joins TRBV6-1 and TRBJ2-6, with D possibly TRBD2 on 6 matching bases. In germline, CDR1 is MNHNS, CDR2 SASEGT. Trimming removed 4 bases from V and 2 bases from J, with 15 bases in between. The CDR3 runs to 17 residues. The CDR3 nucleotides are TGTGCCAGCAGTGCACGGGGGTGGGGGACTGGGGCCAACGTCCTGACTTTC. Encoded protein: CASSARGWGTGANVLTF.

The V and J genes are TRBV14 and TRBJ1-1; unclear D gene. The CDR3 extends over 14 amino acids. Germline CDR1 is SGHDN and CDR2 is FVKESK. V was trimmed by 3 bases and J by 0 bases, leaving 8 bases between them. The DNA for the CDR3 is TGTGCCAGCAGCCATTCCGGGATGAACACTGAAGCTTTCTTT. The encoded protein is CASSHSGMNTEAFF.

A few counts support this clone. The CDR3 protein is CASSPLNRGASNTEAFF. In nucleotides, the CDR3 is TGTGCCAGCTCACCACTTAACCGGGGGGCATCCAACACTGAAGCTTTCTTT. V and J are TRBV18 and TRBJ1-1, with a possible D match to TRBD1 (6 bases). The CDR3 has 17 residues. CDR1 and CDR2 from the germline V gene are KGHSH and LQKENI. The V end lost 1 base, the J end lost 2 bases, and 17 bases lay between the germline ends.

The chain carries TRBV24-1 and TRBJ2-1; 9 bases line up with TRBD2. V dropped 5 bases and J dropped 16; count of bases not matched to a gene: 5. Per the germline V gene, CDR1 is KGHDR and CDR2 is SFDVKD. The CDR3 loop spans 11 amino acids. The CDR3 DNA reads TGTGCCACCAGTGCGGGACTAGCTTCTTTCTTC. This sequence encodes CATSAGLASFF.

The chain links TRBV28 to TRBJ1-2; perhaps TRBD1 as D (5 bases). Trimming left V 1 base short and J 6 bases short, with 12 bases between. Germline CDR1 and CDR2: MDHEN and SYDVKM. This CDR3 comprises 14 residues. CDR3 bases: TGTGCCAGCAGTTTATCTGGGGGGTGGAATGGCTACACCTTC. Protein product: CASSLSGGWNGYTF.

This chain links TRBV7-9 with TRBJ2-7, with 8 nucleotides matching TRBD2. V dropped 4 bases and J dropped 0; count of bases not matched to a gene: 5. The CDR3 runs to 15 residues. Germline values: CDR1 SEHNR, CDR2 FQNEAQ (reference sequence). CDR3 nucleotide sequence: TGTGCCAGCAGCTCTAGCGGGTCTAGCTCCTACGAGCAGTACTTC. This sequence encodes CASSSSGSSSYEQYF.

V and J are TRBV5-6 and TRBJ2-1, with TRBD2 identical over 10 bases. Trimming took 0 bases from V and 6 from J; bases not matched to a gene: 3. The CDR3 consists of 15 residues. Per germline, CDR1 SGHDT and CDR2 YYEEEE. The CDR3 bases are TGTGCCAGCAGCTTGGGACTAGCGGGTTCCAATGAGCAGTTCTTC. Amino acids: CASSLGLAGSNEQFF.

This chain joins TRBV20-1 and TRBJ2-7, with D unclear. V was pared by 8 bases and J by 0 bases, with 8 bases between. The CDR3 extends over 11 amino acids. Germline CDR1 and CDR2: DFQATT and SNEGSKA (reference sequence). CDR3 protein: CSMQASYEQYF. DNA of the CDR3: TGCAGTATGCAGGCCTCCTACGAGCAGTACTTC.

The chain links TRBV7-9 to TRBJ1-2; 9 nucleotides agree with TRBD1. The germline V gene encodes CDR1 SEHNR and CDR2 FQNEAQ (reference sequence). The CDR3 covers 17 residues. Trimming at V came to 4 bases and at J to 2 bases, leaving 11 bases not matched to a gene. CDR3 amino acids: CASSSTWGQGINYGYTF. DNA of the CDR3: TGTGCCAGCAGCTCCACCTGGGGACAGGGTATAAACTATGGCTACACCTTC.

The chain links TRBV28 to TRBJ1-6, with D perhaps TRBD1 (5 bases). Germline CDR1 MDHEN, CDR2 SYDVKM. This CDR3 spans 15 amino acids. With 4 bases removed from V and 10 bases from J, the gap between germline ends came to 17 bases. CDR3 sequence (DNA): TGTGCCAGCAGTTCCCCCGCAGGGTTCGGATCACCCCTCCACTTT. It yields the protein CASSSPAGFGSPLHF.

Notes on this clone: Other DNA sequences in the sample encode the same CDR3. The V gene is TRBV19, the J gene TRBJ1-5; the D gene is possibly TRBD1 (6 bases). The CDR3 runs 14 residues. The V gene lost 1 base and the J gene lost 2 bases, with 6 bases spanning the gap. Germline CDR1 and CDR2: LNHDA and SQIVND (reference sequence). The CDR3 sequence is CASSIGTGNQPQHF. The CDR3 bases are TGTGCCAGTAGTATAGGGACAGGCAATCAGCCCCAGCATTTT.

The rearrangement links TRBV6-2 or TRBV6-3 to TRBJ2-1, with TRBD2 as a possible D gene (5 bases). The CDR3 runs to 16 residues. Trimming cost V 2 bases and J 7 bases, with 18 bases left between them. The germline V gene has CDR1 MNHEY and CDR2 SVGEGT. The CDR3 is CASSYDSVGEGNEQFF. As DNA, the CDR3 is TGTGCCAGCAGTTACGATTCCGTGGGAGAGGGTAATGAGCAGTTCTTC.

V usage is TRBV19 and J usage is TRBJ2-1; 7 nucleotides align to TRBD2. The V gene's germline CDR1 is LNHDA and CDR2 SQIVND (reference sequence). V gave up 6 bases and J gave up 0 bases; unmatched junction bases: 5. The CDR3 length is 15 residues. CDR3 amino acids: CASSRTSVSYNEQFF. The CDR3 DNA reads as TGTGCCAGTAGCCGAACTAGCGTCTCCTACAATGAGCAGTTCTTC.

The J gene is TRBJ1-2, the V gene TRBV3-1 (or the pseudogene TRBV3-2); D is unresolved. Trimming took 0 bases from V and 6 from J, leaving 14 bases between them. The CDR3 is 15 residues long. Germline V gene data show CDR1 as LGHDT and CDR2 as YNNKEL (reference sequence). CDR3 sequence: CASSQDRRAEDGYTF. The CDR3 DNA sequence: TGTGCCAGCAGCCAAGATAGGAGGGCGGAGGATGGCTACACCTTC.

The chain joins TRBV18 to TRBJ1-3; weak D call: TRBD1 (6 bases). The CDR3 length is 14 residues. Trimming took off 4 bases at V and 3 bases at J, with 10 bases between the two ends. Germline lookup yields CDR1 KGHSH and CDR2 LQKENI. The CDR3 sequence: CASSQGQNGNTIYF. CDR3 DNA sequence: TGTGCCAGCTCACAGGGACAAAATGGAAACACCATATATTTT. Variable domain in full (rest from reference TRBV18 and TRBJ1-3): NAGVMQNPRHLVRRRGQEARLRCSPMKGHSHVYWYRQLPEEGLKFMVYLQKENIIDESGMPKERFSAEFPKEGPSILRIQQVVRGDSAAYFCASSQGQNGNTIYFGEGSWLTVV.

The chain recombines TRBV9 with TRBJ2-3; 10 positions match TRBD2. With 3 bases clipped from V and 7 bases from J, the junction kept 5 bases outside the gene matches. Germline-derived CDR1 and CDR2 are SGDLS and YYNGEE. The CDR3 spans 14 residues. The CDR3, as DNA: TGTGCCAGCAGCGGTAGCGGGAGGCGGTATACGCAGTATTTT. Its translation is CASSGSGRRYTQYF.

The chain uses TRBV9 and TRBJ2-5; the match to TRBD2 covers 7 bases. The length of the CDR3 is 17 residues. Germline loops: CDR1 SGDLS, CDR2 YYNGEE. V was pared by 3 bases and J by 3 bases, with 14 bases of the junction left unmatched. This CDR3 reads CASSGIRAGDFEETQYF. CDR3 coding DNA: TGTGCCAGCAGCGGCATTCGTGCGGGAGATTTTGAAGAGACCCAGTACTTC.

The genes are TRBV27 and TRBJ1-2, with 9 positions matching TRBD1. V dropped 5 bases and J dropped 6; count of bases not matched to a gene: 7. The germline CDR1 and CDR2 sequences are MNHEY and SMNVEV (reference sequence). The CDR3 sequence is 14 residues long. The CDR3 DNA reads as TGTGCCAGCAGTCCGCGGACAGGGGCCCATGGCTACACCTTC. This encodes CASSPRTGAHGYTF.

This chain joins TRBV7-3 and TRBJ2-7; 9 positions agree with TRBD2. The CDR3 covers 14 residues. V shed 2 bases, J shed 2 bases, and the junction held 1 base outside the gene matches. The germline CDR1 and CDR2 sequences are SGHTA and FQGTGA. In DNA form, the CDR3 reads TGTGCCAGCAGCTTAGCTAGCGGGACCTACGAGCAGTACTTC. It translates to CASSLASGTYEQYF.

V is TRBV28 and J is TRBJ1-1, with TRBD1 matching over 7 bases. Losses at the gene ends were 5 bases for V and 10 bases for J; bases not matched to a gene: 4. The CDR3 runs to 11 residues. Germline V CDR1 and CDR2: MDHEN, SYDVKM. The CDR3 DNA sequence: TGTGCCAGCAGTGACAGGGTTGGAGCTTTCTTT. This encodes CASSDRVGAFF.

This chain uses TRBV10-3 with TRBJ2-5, with a tentative D call TRBD2 (6 bases). Germline V lookup: CDR1 ENHRY, CDR2 SYGVKD. CDR3 size: 14 residues. V was trimmed by 5 bases and J by 5 bases, leaving 15 bases between them. The CDR3 DNA reads as TGTGCCATCAGTTACCGGGCCAGCGGGGAGACCCAGTACTTC. It encodes CAISYRASGETQYF.

The V and J genes are TRBV27 and TRBJ2-7, with D unclear. Trimming removed 0 bases at V and 8 bases at J, with 11 bases between. The CDR3 totals 13 residues. Per the germline V gene, CDR1 is MNHEY and CDR2 is SMNVEV (reference sequence). Here the CDR3 DNA reads TGTGCCAGCAGTTTATCGAGACAAGAAAAGCAGTACTTC. Its translation is CASSLSRQEKQYF.

This clone was observed a single time. V and J are TRBV6-1 and TRBJ1-2, with D uncertain. The CDR3 has 14 amino acids. Trimming took 2 bases from V and 4 from J, leaving 11 bases between them. Germline V gene sequence: CDR1 MNHNS, CDR2 SASEGT. Written as DNA, the CDR3 is TGTGCCAGCAGTGAAAGCCGGGGAGCCTATGGCTACACCTTC. Translating it yields CASSESRGAYGYTF.

The chain combines TRBV28 with TRBJ1-5; D might be TRBD1 (5 bases). Per the germline V gene, CDR1 is MDHEN and CDR2 is SYDVKM. Trimming pared 3 bases from V and 1 base from J, leaving 10 bases between. There are 15 residues in the CDR3. The CDR3, as DNA: TGTGCCAGCAGTTTCCTGGGGGGAAGCAATCAGCCCCAGCATTTT. Residues: CASSFLGGSNQPQHF.

The chain employs TRBV19 and TRBJ2-1; D is uncertain. This CDR3 is 17 amino acids long. Germline-derived CDR1 and CDR2 are LNHDA and SQIVND (reference sequence). V gave up 6 bases and J gave up 4 bases, with 22 bases separating them. CDR3 nucleotide sequence: TGTGCCAGTAGCCCCTCGCGGAGTCCGCCCATTTACAATGAGCAGTTCTTC. This sequence encodes CASSPSRSPPIYNEQFF.

The genes are TRBV28 and TRBJ2-7; 7 positions agree with TRBD1. The germline V gene has CDR1 MDHEN and CDR2 SYDVKM. The junction had 9 bases not matched to a gene; V was cut back by 10 bases and J by 3 bases. The CDR3 spans 13 residues. This CDR3 reads CATYNRGIYEQYF. The CDR3, as DNA: TGTGCCACCTATAACAGGGGAATCTACGAGCAGTACTTC.

This clone occurred once. The V and J genes are TRBV6-5 and TRBJ2-5; D gene unclear. Germline V CDR1 and CDR2: MNHEY, SVGAGI. The CDR3 length is 12 residues. Trimming took off 5 bases at V and 3 bases at J, with 7 bases between the two ends. Written as DNA, the CDR3 is TGTGCCAGCAGTCTAGATAAAGAGACCCAGTACTTC. Translated: CASSLDKETQYF.

The chain has TRBV27 and TRBJ2-1, with 10 positions matching TRBD2. The CDR3 length is 17 residues. With 6 bases clipped from V and 4 bases from J, the junction kept 12 bases outside the gene matches. Germline loops: CDR1 MNHEY, CDR2 SMNVEV (reference sequence). CDR3 DNA: TGTGCCAGCAGCCGAAAACCCCCTAGCGGGAGTTACAATGAGCAGTTCTTC. Its translation: CASSRKPPSGSYNEQFF.

The CDR3 sequence: CASSYVSGKGSSYNEQFF. CDR3 nucleotide sequence: TGTGCCAGCAGTTACGTCTCAGGAAAAGGGAGCTCCTACAATGAGCAGTTCTTC. This chain connects TRBV6-2 or TRBV6-3 to TRBJ2-1, with D possibly matching TRBD2 (5 bases). CDR1 is MNHEY and CDR2 is SVGEGT in the germline V gene. The CDR3 covers 18 residues. V lost 2 bases to trimming and J lost 0 bases, with 17 bases between them.